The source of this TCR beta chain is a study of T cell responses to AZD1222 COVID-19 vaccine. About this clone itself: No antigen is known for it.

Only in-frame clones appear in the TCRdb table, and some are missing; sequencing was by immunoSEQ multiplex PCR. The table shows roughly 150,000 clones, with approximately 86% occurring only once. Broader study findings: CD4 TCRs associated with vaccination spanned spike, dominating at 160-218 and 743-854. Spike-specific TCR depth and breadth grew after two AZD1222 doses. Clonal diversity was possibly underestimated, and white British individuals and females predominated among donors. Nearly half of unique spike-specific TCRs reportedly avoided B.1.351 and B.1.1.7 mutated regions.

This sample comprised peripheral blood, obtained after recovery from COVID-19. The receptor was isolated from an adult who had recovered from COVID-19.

CDR3 amino acids: CASSTRHGTGELFF. The CDR3 DNA reads as TGTGCCAGCAGCACCCGACACGGCACCGGGGAGCTGTTTTTT. V gene TRBV9 combines with J gene TRBJ2-2; the D is unclear. The CDR3 is 14 amino acids. V lost 4 bases, J lost 4 bases, and 11 bases lay in between. CDR1 is SGDLS and CDR2 is YYNGEE in the germline V gene.